This T cell receptor beta chain was sequenced for a study of beta chain features in type 1 diabetes. Regarding this clone: Its target is not known.

Germline assignment: CDR1 MGHRA and CDR2 YSYEKL. This CDR3 is 17 amino acids long. Trimming removed 0 bases from V and 1 base from J, with 15 bases in between. General observations from the study: Researchers cautioned that cDNA sequencing could over-represent cells with high TCR expression.

cDNA synthesis used the whole RNA isolate, giving expressed TCRB sequences. This table comes from immunoSEQ multiplex PCR, and its TCRdb copy is limited to in-frame clones, with some not included. This table has about 250,000 clones, 13% to 15% appearing once. The sequence was collected from a woman aged 40 to 50 in good health. Input material: naive CD4+ T cells from blood. The gene calls are TRBV4-1 and TRBJ1-2, with D maybe TRBD1 (5 bases). The CDR3 DNA reads as TGCGCCAGCAGCCAAGATTCGGGAGGGGCCAATAACTATGGCTACACCTTC. Protein: CASSQDSGGANNYGYTF.